One and the same sample provided the 16 T cell receptor beta chains below, sequenced in a study of CD8 T cells in ankylosing spondylitis. Each CDR3 protein is one row after TCRdb ran MiXCR on the 5' RACE reads. The repertoire consists of about 750,000 distinct CDR3 sequences, with around 17% occurring once and the leading ten covering 19%. Study results and limitations: A motif of eight highly homologous TCR beta variants was seen as apparently characteristic of ankylosing spondylitis blood.

These receptors have no known antigen. Sample: blood, either unsorted or a sorted T cell fraction (not recorded which). These receptors were taken from a male donor with ankylosing spondylitis.

This clonotype occurred many times. The rearrangement joins TRBV29-1 to TRBJ1-1; 7 bases align to TRBD1. V lost 2 bases and J lost 3; bases outside the gene matches: 12. The CDR3 runs 16 residues. In germline, CDR1 is SQVTM, CDR2 ANQGSEA. The CDR3 loop is CSVERAAGGTDTEAFF. CDR3 in DNA: TGCAGCGTTGAAAGGGCGGCAGGGGGAACCGACACTGAAGCTTTCTTT.

The chain is built from TRBV3-1 and TRBJ2-1; D is unclear. In germline, CDR1 is LGHDT, CDR2 YNNKEL (reference sequence). This CDR3 region has 12 residues. Trimming removed 4 bases from V and 7 bases from J, with 8 bases in between. Here the CDR3 reads CASSLKRNEQFF. DNA of the CDR3: TGTGCCAGCAGCCTCAAGAGGAATGAGCAGTTCTTC.

This clonotype has a handful of counts. CDR3 region: CASSGSGPSYEQYF. DNA of the CDR3: TGTGCCAGCAGCGGGTCGGGGCCCTCCTACGAGCAGTACTTC. The rearrangement uses TRBV6-1 and TRBJ2-7; D might be TRBD1 or TRBD2, each matching 5 bases. Germline CDR1 reads MNHNS; CDR2 reads SASEGT. V lost 6 bases and J lost 0, with 12 bases in between. This CDR3 spans 14 amino acids.

As DNA, the CDR3 is TGTGCCAGCAGCCTCAACCGGGCTTCCGGGGAGCTGTTTTTT. Protein product: CASSLNRASGELFF. The gene calls are TRBV3-1 and TRBJ2-2; no firm D call. V lost 4 bases and J lost 6, with 12 bases in between. CDR1 is LGHDT and CDR2 is YNNKEL in the germline V gene (reference sequence). The CDR3 sequence is 14 residues long.

The J gene is TRBJ2-2, the V gene TRBV7-9; 7 positions agree with TRBD1. Per the germline V gene, CDR1 is SEHNR and CDR2 is FQNEAQ (reference sequence). This CDR3 has 15 residues. The J segment lost 9 bases and the V segment lost 6 bases, leaving 13 bases of the junction unmatched. CDR3 DNA sequence: TGTGCCAGCAGAGTGGACAGGTCTCTACCCCGGGAGCTGTTTTTT. Translated: CASRVDRSLPRELFF.

This clonotype appeared a few times. J is TRBJ2-5 and V is TRBV24-1; unclear D gene. The CDR3 is 15 amino acids. Looked up from germline, CDR1 is KGHDR and CDR2 is SFDVKD. Deletions cut 3 bases from V and 2 bases from J, with 12 bases between. CDR3 sequence (DNA): TGTGCCACCAGTGATACCCGGAGCCAACAAGAGACCCAGTACTTC. Its translation: CATSDTRSQQETQYF.

This clonotype was detected a few times. This sequence joins TRBV12-3 or TRBV12-4 and TRBJ2-3, with 7 nucleotides matching TRBD2. V shed 8 bases, J shed 6 bases, and the junction held 14 bases outside the gene matches. This CDR3 comprises 15 residues. CDR3 sequence reads: CASRPRGSNIDTQYF. The CDR3 DNA reads TGTGCCAGCCGTCCTCGCGGGAGTAATATTGATACGCAGTATTTT.

The CDR3 loop is CASSYSIARPAQYF. CDR3 sequence (DNA): TGTGCCAGCAGTTACTCGATCGCGAGGCCGGCCCAGTACTTC. V and J are TRBV6-2 or TRBV6-3 and TRBJ2-5; D uncertain. V lost 0 bases to trimming and J lost 9 bases, with 14 bases between them. Germline V gives CDR1 MNHEY, CDR2 SVGEGT. This CDR3 is built from 14 residues.

This clonotype has only a few counts. The chain carries TRBV4-1 and TRBJ1-1, with 8 bases lining up with TRBD1. The CDR3 length is 16 residues. V gave up 3 bases and J gave up 5 bases; unmatched junction bases: 11. Germline V gives CDR1 MGHRA, CDR2 YSYEKL. The CDR3 nucleotides read TGCGCCAGCAGCCACAACTCCGGACAGGGTGGGACTGAAGCTTTCTTT. Translation: CASSHNSGQGGTEAFF.

V is TRBV9 and J is TRBJ1-3; no clear D. Trimming pared 3 bases from V and 0 bases from J, leaving 10 bases between. Germline V lookup: CDR1 SGDLS, CDR2 YYNGEE. CDR3 length: 15 residues. CDR3 in amino acids: CASSAGRLSGNTIYF. The CDR3 nucleotides read TGTGCCAGCAGCGCTGGACGGCTCTCTGGAAACACCATATATTTT.

The genes are TRBV18 and TRBJ2-7; 9 bases are a match to TRBD1. Germline V gene sequence: CDR1 KGHSH, CDR2 LQKENI. The CDR3 loop spans 16 amino acids. Trimming removed 6 bases from V and 2 bases from J; junction bases left unmatched: 11. CDR3 sequence: CASSQGQGLDPYEQYF. The CDR3 DNA follows: TGTGCCAGCTCCCAAGGACAGGGGCTCGACCCCTACGAGCAGTACTTC.

There are a few counts of this clonotype. The CDR3 protein is CASSGPAALNTEAFF. The CDR3 coding sequence is TGTGCCAGCAGTGGTCCGGCAGCTCTGAACACTGAAGCTTTCTTT. The chain is built from TRBV6-1 and TRBJ1-1; no clear D. Deletions cut 4 bases from V and 0 bases from J, with 12 bases between. CDR3 size: 15 residues. Germline V gene sequence: CDR1 MNHNS, CDR2 SASEGT.

The chain employs TRBV7-6 and TRBJ2-1; possible D gene TRBD2, 6 bases. V lost 5 bases and J lost 6, with 11 bases in between. This CDR3 has 13 amino acids. In germline, CDR1 is SGHVS, CDR2 FNYEAQ. The CDR3 is CASSLGTFNEQFF. As DNA, the CDR3 is TGTGCCAGCAGCCTGGGGACTTTCAATGAGCAGTTCTTC.

This clonotype has a handful of counts. The rearrangement joins TRBV15 to TRBJ2-3; D not certain. In germline, CDR1 is LNHNV, CDR2 YYDKDF (reference sequence). V dropped 3 bases and J dropped 0 bases, with 10 bases sitting between them. The CDR3 covers 15 residues. The CDR3 nucleotides are TGTGCCACCAGCAGTGACATCACTAGCACAGATACGCAGTATTTT. Translated, it gives CATSSDITSTDTQYF.

This clonotype was detected a few times. This chain joins TRBV28 and TRBJ2-7; D is unresolved. Germline V gene lookup returns CDR1 MDHEN and CDR2 SYDVKM. The CDR3 sequence is 9 residues long. Trimming shortened V by 2 bases and J by 7 bases, and 0 bases separated the two germline ends. CDR3 residues: CASSLEQYF. The CDR3 coding sequence is TGTGCCAGCAGTTTAGAGCAGTACTTC.

This clonotype was counted between two and nine times. The chain links TRBV12-3 or TRBV12-4 to TRBJ2-7; 8 nucleotides align to TRBD1. With V trimmed by 1 base and J by 2 bases, 10 bases remained unmatched. The CDR3 runs to 17 residues. The CDR3 is CASSLGTGSLLTYEQYF. The CDR3 nucleotides are TGTGCCAGCAGTTTAGGGACAGGGTCCCTGCTCACCTACGAGCAGTACTTC.